Listed here are 25 T cell receptor beta chains from one sample, sequenced in a study of blood T cell repertoires in COVID-19. Method: immunoSEQ multiplex PCR; TCRdb's copy keeps in-frame clones and lacks some. The sample comprises over 200,000 clones, 80% to 85% of which are singletons, and approximately 5% rests with the top ten. The sample was peripheral blood. The receptors here all came from a human donor in a cohort sampled during active COVID-19.

The V gene is TRBV5-5, the J gene TRBJ2-7; TRBD2 matches 8 bases. Per the germline V gene, CDR1 is SGHKS and CDR2 is YYEKEE (reference sequence). V lost 6 bases to trimming and J lost 5 bases; unmatched junction nucleotides: 19. The length of the CDR3 is 17 residues. CDR3 bases: TGTGCCAGCACCCGAAGGGCCCAGCGGGAGATTATCCACGAGCAGTACTTC. It encodes CASTRRAQREIIHEQYF.

This chain uses TRBV10-3 with TRBJ1-1, with 8 bases matching TRBD1. The J segment lost 5 bases and the V segment lost 5 bases, leaving 4 bases of the junction unmatched. CDR3 size: 13 residues. Germline V lookup: CDR1 ENHRY, CDR2 SYGVKD. In DNA, the CDR3 is TGTGCCATCAGTCCAGGGGGCTGGACTGAAGCTTTCTTT. Translation: CAISPGGWTEAFF.

The rearrangement uses TRBV2 and TRBJ1-1; 9 nucleotides align to TRBD1. Per germline, CDR1 SNHLY and CDR2 FYNNEI. The CDR3 spans 13 residues. V lost 6 bases and J lost 4; bases outside the gene matches: 3. The CDR3 is CASRGQGGTEAFF. The CDR3 region has the DNA TGTGCCAGCAGGGGACAGGGAGGCACTGAAGCTTTCTTT.

This sequence joins TRBV5-6 and TRBJ2-7; 7 bases fit TRBD1. V dropped 2 bases and J dropped 5; count of bases not matched to a gene: 7. Per germline, CDR1 SGHDT and CDR2 YYEEEE. CDR3 size: 14 residues. CDR3 bases: TGTGCCAGCAGCTTCCTTACAGGGGTCCACGAGCAGTACTTC. Encoded protein: CASSFLTGVHEQYF.

CDR3 residues: CASSLAPPGGGTGELFF. The CDR3 nucleotides are TGCGCCAGCAGCTTGGCCCCCCCAGGGGGTGGAACCGGGGAGCTGTTTTTT. This chain joins TRBV5-1 and TRBJ2-2, with TRBD1 identical over 7 bases. Germline V gene lookup returns CDR1 SGHRS and CDR2 YFSETQ. CDR3 length: 17 amino acids. Trimming at V came to 0 bases and at J to 5 bases, leaving 10 bases not matched to a gene.

V gene TRBV13 combines with J gene TRBJ2-7, with 9 bases fitting TRBD2. This CDR3 has 15 amino acids. The V segment lost 5 bases and the J segment 0 bases; nucleotides outside the gene matches: 5. Germline V CDR1 and CDR2: PRHDT, FYEKMQ (reference sequence). CDR3 in DNA: TGTGCCAGCAGCGGACCTAGCGGGGACTCCTACGAGCAGTACTTC. Translated, it gives CASSGPSGDSYEQYF.

The chain links TRBV5-4 to TRBJ2-5, with D unresolved. Trimming shortened V by 0 bases and J by 2 bases, and 11 bases separated the two germline ends. The CDR3 totals 15 residues. Germline CDR1 is SGHNT and CDR2 is YYREEE (reference sequence). As DNA, the CDR3 is TGTGCCAGCAGCTTGGCGGCCAGCGAACAAGAGACCCAGTACTTC. It encodes CASSLAASEQETQYF.

The rearrangement uses TRBV21-1 and TRBJ2-1; the table gives TRBD2 as D, unverified against the DNA. TRBV21-1 is marked as a pseudogene. The CDR3 is made up of 15 amino acids. CDR3 in amino acids: CASRGLAGGRDEQFF. For the CDR3, the DNA is TGTGCCAGCAGAGGACTAGCGGGAGGTCGGGATGAGCAGTTCTTC.

Only a few counts were recorded for this clone. This chain uses TRBV3-1 (or the pseudogene TRBV3-2) with TRBJ1-1, with TRBD1 as a possible D gene (6 bases). This CDR3 has 17 amino acids. CDR1 is LGHDT and CDR2 is YNNKEL in the germline V gene (reference sequence). Trimming cost V 5 bases and J 0 bases, with 19 bases left between them. In nucleotides, the CDR3 is TGTGCCAGCAGCTTAACACCGCAGGGGATGATGAACACTGAAGCTTTCTTT. It specifies CASSLTPQGMMNTEAFF.

J is TRBJ1-2 and V is TRBV3-1 (or the pseudogene TRBV3-2); no reliable D call. Trimming cost V 0 bases and J 2 bases, with 7 bases left between them. The CDR3 has 14 residues. Germline V gene sequence: CDR1 LGHDT, CDR2 YNNKEL (reference sequence). The CDR3 DNA reads as TGTGCCAGCAGCCAAGAGGCGGAGAACTATGGCTACACCTTC. Its translation is CASSQEAENYGYTF.

This sequence joins TRBV19 and TRBJ2-5, with 7 bases fitting TRBD1. The V and J ends lost 4 bases and 3 bases, in that order; junction bases with no gene match: 11. The length of the CDR3 is 16 residues. Germline V gene sequence: CDR1 LNHDA, CDR2 SQIVND (reference sequence). CDR3 DNA: TGTGCCAGTAGTACTCAAGACAGGGCAGGGAAAGAGACCCAGTACTTC. The encoded protein is CASSTQDRAGKETQYF.

This chain uses TRBV6-4 with TRBJ1-1; perhaps TRBD1 as D (6 bases). From germline, CDR1 is MRHNA and CDR2 SNTAGT. V gave up 0 bases and J gave up 10 bases, with 9 bases separating them. This CDR3 has 12 residues. DNA for the CDR3: TGTGCCAGCAGTGACTCGGGGGGGGCAGCTTTCTTT. Its protein product is CASSDSGGAAFF.

The V and J genes are TRBV5-1 and TRBJ1-1; 8 bases align to TRBD1. Germline trimming cut 6 bases from V and 4 bases from J; bases unmatched to any gene: 8. This CDR3 is 14 amino acids long. CDR1 and CDR2 (germline): SGHRS, YFSETQ. As DNA, the CDR3 is TGCGCCAGCACTGGAAACCAGGGGGCCACTGAAGCTTTCTTT. Translated: CASTGNQGATEAFF.

The J gene is TRBJ1-2, the V gene TRBV7-9; no definite D call. Looked up from germline, CDR1 is SEHNR and CDR2 is FQNEAQ (reference sequence). V was trimmed by 4 bases and J by 7 bases, leaving 22 bases between them. The CDR3 runs to 16 residues. The CDR3 loop reads CASSSSTDGDSRGYTF. The CDR3 nucleotides are TGTGCCAGCAGCTCCTCCACGGACGGGGATTCACGTGGCTACACCTTC.

The genes are TRBV19 and TRBJ2-1; 8 bases are shared with TRBD1. The CDR3 is made up of 15 amino acids. Germline CDR1 and CDR2: LNHDA and SQIVND (reference sequence). The ends lost 1 base at V and 7 bases at J; junction bases unmatched: 6. In DNA form, the CDR3 reads TGTGCCAGTAGTATAGCAGGGGGCGCATCTAATGAGCAGTTCTTC. This translates into CASSIAGGASNEQFF.

The rearrangement joins TRBV6-6 to TRBJ1-3, with 9 bases identical to TRBD1. This CDR3 is 17 amino acids long. V lost 5 bases and J lost 2; bases outside the gene matches: 10. The germline V gene encodes CDR1 MNHNY and CDR2 SVGAGI (reference sequence). This CDR3 reads CASSPTAGQGTGNTIYF. The CDR3 nucleotides read TGTGCCAGCAGTCCTACCGCGGGACAGGGAACTGGAAACACCATATATTTT.

The V gene is TRBV4-3, the J gene TRBJ1-2; D is possibly TRBD1 (6 bases). Germline CDR1 and CDR2: LGHNA and YSLEER. The CDR3 totals 15 residues. V lost 2 bases and J 8 bases, leaving 18 bases between the germline ends. The CDR3 is CASSQSSTGMEGYTF. CDR3 coding DNA: TGCGCCAGCAGCCAAAGCTCCACAGGGATGGAAGGCTACACCTTC.

The rearrangement uses TRBV6-6 and TRBJ2-7, with 7 nucleotides matching TRBD2. CDR1 and CDR2 from the germline V gene are MNHNY and SVGAGI (reference sequence). The CDR3 is 13 residues long. The V segment lost 6 bases and the J segment 9 bases; nucleotides outside the gene matches: 11. The CDR3 reads CASRPGTGRGQYF. For the CDR3, the DNA is TGTGCCAGCAGGCCCGGGACGGGGAGGGGGCAGTACTTC.

J is TRBJ2-3 and V is TRBV6-6; D perhaps matches TRBD2 (7 bases). This CDR3 is built from 14 residues. Germline CDR1 reads MNHNY; CDR2 reads SVGAGI (reference sequence). The V and J ends lost 7 bases and 0 bases respectively, with 11 bases between them. The CDR3 coding sequence is TGTGCCAGCAACCGGGGGGCGAGCACAGATACGCAGTATTTT. This codes for CASNRGASTDTQYF.

This clone was picked up a small number of times. The CDR3 is CASSQENSGSSYEQYF. The CDR3 DNA reads as TGTGCCAGCAGCCAAGAGAATAGCGGGAGCTCCTACGAGCAGTACTTC. The chain carries TRBV4-2 and TRBJ2-7; 9 bases line up with TRBD2. The CDR3 loop spans 16 amino acids. The ends lost 0 bases at V and 0 bases at J; junction bases unmatched: 3. CDR1 and CDR2 from the germline V gene are LGHNA and YNFKEQ.

The genes are TRBV18 and TRBJ1-1, with 7 bases matching TRBD1. The CDR3 length is 15 residues. Trimming removed 8 bases from V and 0 bases from J; junction bases left unmatched: 9. Germline CDR1 reads KGHSH; CDR2 reads LQKENI. The CDR3 sequence is CASPGEGGLNTEAFF. DNA of the CDR3: TGTGCCAGCCCTGGGGAAGGGGGCCTGAACACTGAAGCTTTCTTT.

By share of the sample, this clone is medium-sized (0.01 to 0.1%). This sequence joins TRBV28 and TRBJ2-7, with a weak D call TRBD1 (5 bases). The CDR3 runs to 14 residues. V was cut by 2 bases and J by 1 base, with 9 bases left in between. Germline lookup yields CDR1 MDHEN and CDR2 SYDVKM. The CDR3 DNA reads as TGTGCCAGCAGTTTAGGACACGATTCCTACGAGCAGTACTTC. Its translation is CASSLGHDSYEQYF.

The CDR3 loop reads CASSQVTGGYTF. In DNA, the CDR3 is TGTGCCAGCAGCCAAGTAACCGGTGGCTACACCTTC. This chain joins TRBV3-1 (or the pseudogene TRBV3-2) and TRBJ1-2; the D is unclear. Trimming stripped 1 base from V and 7 bases from J, with 7 bases between. CDR3 length equals 12 residues. The V gene's germline CDR1 is LGHDT and CDR2 YNNKEL (reference sequence).

The V call is TRBV10-3, the J call TRBJ1-2, with D tentatively TRBD1 (5 bases). This CDR3 is built from 15 residues. Trimming took off 3 bases at V and 5 bases at J, with 16 bases between the two ends. Germline CDR1 and CDR2: ENHRY and SYGVKD. CDR3: CAISDGEGWSYGYTF. The CDR3 DNA sequence: TGTGCCATCAGTGATGGGGAGGGGTGGAGTTATGGCTACACCTTC.

The rearrangement joins TRBV27 to TRBJ2-7, with 10 bases identical to TRBD1. The CDR3 has 15 amino acids. Germline V gives CDR1 MNHEY, CDR2 SMNVEV (reference sequence). Trimming cost V 4 bases and J 2 bases; bases outside gene matches: 5. CDR3 in amino acids: CASSSQGTGAYEQYF. The CDR3 coding sequence is TGTGCCAGCAGTTCCCAGGGGACAGGGGCCTACGAGCAGTACTTC.